This section outlines one T cell receptor beta chain sequence together with its context. Combining a sample-barcoded 5' primer with a J-beta primer mix, a second PCR ran for roughly 7 to 12 cycles. Through a template-switch adaptor with 12 random nucleotides, each cDNA molecule received a tag. Using its own MiXCR run on the 5' RACE reads, TCRdb lists one record per CDR3 protein. The sample has roughly 800,000 distinct CDR3 sequences; about three fifths are singletons. The CDR3 runs to 12 residues. Germline CDR1 is SGHVS and CDR2 is FNYEAQ. The V gene lost 3 bases and the J gene lost 6 bases, with 8 bases spanning the gap. The sample originates from a study of blood T cells in healthy people across ages.

The chain recombines TRBV7-6 with TRBJ1-2; D ambiguous. The receptor was isolated from a man aged 30 to 45 in good health. The sample taken for sequencing was blood. The CDR3 reads CASSFDDDGYTF. Here the CDR3 DNA reads TGTGCCAGCAGCTTCGACGACGATGGCTACACCTTC.